This note documents a single T cell receptor beta chain sequence. The antigen remains undetermined. This CDR3 contains 13 residues. Germline V gives CDR1 DFQATT, CDR2 SNEGSKA (reference sequence). V gave up 6 bases and J gave up 2 bases, with 12 bases separating them. The data were taken from a study of post-analysis software for immune sequencing data. For the study at large: Relapsing-remitting, secondary progressive and progressive-relapsing forms made up the multiple sclerosis disease courses.

cDNA libraries for TCR beta contained unique molecular identifiers. Researchers reported 520,000 or so cDNA molecules coming from about 1 to 10 million T cells. MiXCR, run by TCRdb on the PCR reads, gives a single entry per CDR3 protein. The sample yields 750,000 to 900,000 distinct CDR3 sequences, 46% seen once. Study-wide results and limits: Samples from a shared batch, those prepared together, strongly co-clustered by F measure. Compared against controls, patients with multiple sclerosis displayed significantly lower normalized Chao1 diversity. In patients, TRBV5-6, TRBV5-1 and TRBV20-1 belonged to four or five TRBV segments found more frequently than in controls.

The sequenced sample was blood. The V and J genes are TRBV20-1 and TRBJ2-3; tentative D call: TRBD1 (5 bases). The clonotype comes from a girl between 10 and 17 years old with multiple sclerosis. As DNA, the CDR3 is TGCAGTGCACCCCGACAGACCACAGATACGCAGTATTTT. This encodes CSAPRQTTDTQYF.